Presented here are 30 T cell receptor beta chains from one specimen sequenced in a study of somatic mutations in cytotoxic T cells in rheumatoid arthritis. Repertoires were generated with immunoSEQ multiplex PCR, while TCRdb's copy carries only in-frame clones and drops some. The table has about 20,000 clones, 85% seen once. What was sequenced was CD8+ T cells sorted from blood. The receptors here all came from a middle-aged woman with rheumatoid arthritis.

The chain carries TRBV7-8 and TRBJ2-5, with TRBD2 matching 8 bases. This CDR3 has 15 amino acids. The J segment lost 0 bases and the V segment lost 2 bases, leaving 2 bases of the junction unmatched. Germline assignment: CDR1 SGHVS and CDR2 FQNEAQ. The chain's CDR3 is CASSLSGGNQETQYF. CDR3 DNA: TGTGCCAGCAGCTTAAGCGGGGGCAACCAAGAGACCCAGTACTTC.

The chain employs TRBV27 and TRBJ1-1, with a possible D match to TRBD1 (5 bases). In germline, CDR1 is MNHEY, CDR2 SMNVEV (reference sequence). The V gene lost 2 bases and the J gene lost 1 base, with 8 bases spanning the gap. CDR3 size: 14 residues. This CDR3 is CASSLTGANTEAFF. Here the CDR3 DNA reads TGTGCCAGCAGTTTAACAGGCGCGAACACTGAAGCTTTCTTT.

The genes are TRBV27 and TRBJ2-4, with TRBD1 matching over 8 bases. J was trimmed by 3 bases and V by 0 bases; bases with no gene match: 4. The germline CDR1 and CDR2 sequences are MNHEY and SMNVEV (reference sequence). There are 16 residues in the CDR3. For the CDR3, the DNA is TGTGCCAGCAGTTTATCGGAGGGACAGGTCAAAAACATTCAGTACTTC. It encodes CASSLSEGQVKNIQYF.

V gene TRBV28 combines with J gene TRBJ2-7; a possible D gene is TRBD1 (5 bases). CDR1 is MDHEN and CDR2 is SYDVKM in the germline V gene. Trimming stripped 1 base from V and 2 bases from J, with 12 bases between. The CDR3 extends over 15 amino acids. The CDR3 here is CASSLSVGVTYEQYF. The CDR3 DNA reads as TGTGCCAGCAGTTTATCTGTAGGGGTTACCTACGAGCAGTACTTC.

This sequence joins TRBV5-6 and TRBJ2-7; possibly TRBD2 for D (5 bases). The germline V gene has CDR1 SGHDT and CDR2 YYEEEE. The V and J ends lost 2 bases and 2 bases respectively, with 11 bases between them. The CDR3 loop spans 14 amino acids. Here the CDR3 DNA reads TGTGCCAGCAGCTTACTAGAAAACCCCTACGAGCAGTACTTC. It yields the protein CASSLLENPYEQYF.

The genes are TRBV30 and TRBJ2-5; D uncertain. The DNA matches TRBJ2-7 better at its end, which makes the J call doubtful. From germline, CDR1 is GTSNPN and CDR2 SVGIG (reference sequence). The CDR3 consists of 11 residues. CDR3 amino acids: CAWSYSYEQYF. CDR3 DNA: TGTGCCTGGAGTTATTCGTACGAGCAGTACTTC.

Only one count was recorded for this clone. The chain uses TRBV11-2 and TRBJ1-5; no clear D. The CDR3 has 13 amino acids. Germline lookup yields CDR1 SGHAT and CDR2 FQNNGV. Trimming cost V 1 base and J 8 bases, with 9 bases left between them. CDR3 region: CASSLAPPEPQHF. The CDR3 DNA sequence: TGTGCCAGCAGCTTAGCACCGCCAGAGCCCCAGCATTTT.

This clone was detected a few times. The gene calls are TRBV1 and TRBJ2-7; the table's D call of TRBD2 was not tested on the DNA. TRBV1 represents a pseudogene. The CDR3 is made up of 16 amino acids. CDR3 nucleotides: TGCACCAGCAGCGTTCGGACTAGCGGGAGTAGGAACGAGCAGTACTTC. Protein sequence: CTSSVRTSGSRNEQYF.

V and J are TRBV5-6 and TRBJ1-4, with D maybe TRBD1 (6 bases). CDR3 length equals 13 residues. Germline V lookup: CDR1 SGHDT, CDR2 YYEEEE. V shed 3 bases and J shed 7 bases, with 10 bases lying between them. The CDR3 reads CASSYLDSEKLFF. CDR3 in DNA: TGTGCCAGCAGCTACCTGGACAGTGAAAAACTGTTTTTT.

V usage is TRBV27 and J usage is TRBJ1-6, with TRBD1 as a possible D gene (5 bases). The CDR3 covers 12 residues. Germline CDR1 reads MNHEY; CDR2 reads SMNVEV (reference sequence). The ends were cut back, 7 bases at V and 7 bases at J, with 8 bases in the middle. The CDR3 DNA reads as TGTGCCAGCACTAAGGGGAATTCACCCCTCCACTTT. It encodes CASTKGNSPLHF.

The CDR3 here is CASSQPEVTYSGNTIYF. The DNA of the CDR3 is TGCGCCAGCAGTCAGCCGGAGGTTACCTATTCAGGAAACACCATATATTTT. The chain is built from TRBV23-1 and TRBJ1-3, with D unresolved. TRBV23-1 belongs to the ORF category, with a function that is uncertain. This CDR3 comprises 17 residues. Trimming stripped 3 bases from V and 4 bases from J, with 19 bases between.

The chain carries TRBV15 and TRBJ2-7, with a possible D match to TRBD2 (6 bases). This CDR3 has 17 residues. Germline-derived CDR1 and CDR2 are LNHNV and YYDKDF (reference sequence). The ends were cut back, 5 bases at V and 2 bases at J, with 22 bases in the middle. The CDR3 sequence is CATSPGGTEFLTYEQYF. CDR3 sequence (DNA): TGTGCCACCAGCCCCGGCGGGACGGAGTTTTTAACCTACGAGCAGTACTTC.

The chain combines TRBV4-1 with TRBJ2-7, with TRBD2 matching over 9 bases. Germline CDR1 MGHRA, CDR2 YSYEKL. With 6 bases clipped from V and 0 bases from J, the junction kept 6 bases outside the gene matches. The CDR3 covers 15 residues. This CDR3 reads CASSTRTSASYEQYF. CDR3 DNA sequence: TGCGCCAGCAGTACCAGGACTAGCGCCTCCTACGAGCAGTACTTC.

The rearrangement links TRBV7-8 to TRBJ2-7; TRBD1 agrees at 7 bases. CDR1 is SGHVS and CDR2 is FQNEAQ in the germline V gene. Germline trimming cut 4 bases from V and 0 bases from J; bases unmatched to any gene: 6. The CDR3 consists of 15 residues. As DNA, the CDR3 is TGTGCCAGCAGCTCCTCTACAGGGGTCTCCTACGAGCAGTACTTC. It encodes CASSSSTGVSYEQYF.

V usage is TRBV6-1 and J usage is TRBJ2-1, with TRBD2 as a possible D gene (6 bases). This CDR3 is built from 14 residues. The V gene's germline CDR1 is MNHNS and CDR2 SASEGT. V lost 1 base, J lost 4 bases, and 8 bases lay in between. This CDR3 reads CASSEEAGYNEQFF. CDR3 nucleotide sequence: TGTGCCAGCAGTGAAGAGGCGGGGTACAATGAGCAGTTCTTC.

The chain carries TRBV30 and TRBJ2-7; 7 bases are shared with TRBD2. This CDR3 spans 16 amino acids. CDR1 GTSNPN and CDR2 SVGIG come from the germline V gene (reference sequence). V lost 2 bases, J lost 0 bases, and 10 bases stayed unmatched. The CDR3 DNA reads TGTGCCTGGAGTCGGACCTGGGGAGGGACCTCCTACGAGCAGTACTTC. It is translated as CAWSRTWGGTSYEQYF.

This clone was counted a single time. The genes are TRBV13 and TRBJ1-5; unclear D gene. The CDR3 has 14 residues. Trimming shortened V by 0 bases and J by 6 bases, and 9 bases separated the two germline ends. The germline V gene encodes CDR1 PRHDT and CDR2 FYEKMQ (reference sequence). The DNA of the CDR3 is TGTGCCAGCAGCTTAGGTAAGAGAGGTCAGCCCCAGCATTTT. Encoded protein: CASSLGKRGQPQHF.

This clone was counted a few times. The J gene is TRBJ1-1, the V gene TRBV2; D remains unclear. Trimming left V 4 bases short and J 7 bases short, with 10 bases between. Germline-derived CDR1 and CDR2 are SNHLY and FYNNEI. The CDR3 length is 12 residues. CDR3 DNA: TGTGCCAGCAGTGTACTCCCGATTGAAGCTTTCTTT. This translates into CASSVLPIEAFF.

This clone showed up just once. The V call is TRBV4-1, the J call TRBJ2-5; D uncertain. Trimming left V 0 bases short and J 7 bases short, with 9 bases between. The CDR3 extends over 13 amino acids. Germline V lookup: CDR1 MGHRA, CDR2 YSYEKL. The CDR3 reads CASSQDRSGTQYF. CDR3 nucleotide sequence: TGCGCCAGCAGCCAAGATAGGAGTGGGACCCAGTACTTC.

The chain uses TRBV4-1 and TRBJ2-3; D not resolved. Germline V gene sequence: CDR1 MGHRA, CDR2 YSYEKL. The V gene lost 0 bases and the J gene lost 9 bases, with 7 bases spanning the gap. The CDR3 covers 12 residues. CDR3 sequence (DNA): TGCGCCAGCAGCCAAGACGCGAGGACGCAGTATTTT. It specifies CASSQDARTQYF.

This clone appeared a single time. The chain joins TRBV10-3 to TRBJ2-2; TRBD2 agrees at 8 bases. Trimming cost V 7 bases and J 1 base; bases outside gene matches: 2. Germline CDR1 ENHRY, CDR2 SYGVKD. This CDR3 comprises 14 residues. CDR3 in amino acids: CAITAGENTGELFF. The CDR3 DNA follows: TGTGCCATCACAGCGGGGGAGAACACCGGGGAGCTGTTTTTT.

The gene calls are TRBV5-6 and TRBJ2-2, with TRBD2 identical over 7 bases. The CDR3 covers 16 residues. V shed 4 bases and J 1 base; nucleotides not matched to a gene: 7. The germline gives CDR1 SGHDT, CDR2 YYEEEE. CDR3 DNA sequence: TGTGCCAGCAGCCGGCGGGGGAGCCTGAACACCGGGGAGCTGTTTTTT. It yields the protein CASSRRGSLNTGELFF.

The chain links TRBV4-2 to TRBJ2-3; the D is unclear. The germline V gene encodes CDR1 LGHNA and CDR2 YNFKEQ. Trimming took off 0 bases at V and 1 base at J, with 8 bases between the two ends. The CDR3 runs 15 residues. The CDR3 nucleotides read TGTGCCAGCAGCCAAGACGTACCGGGCACAGATACGCAGTATTTT. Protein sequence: CASSQDVPGTDTQYF.

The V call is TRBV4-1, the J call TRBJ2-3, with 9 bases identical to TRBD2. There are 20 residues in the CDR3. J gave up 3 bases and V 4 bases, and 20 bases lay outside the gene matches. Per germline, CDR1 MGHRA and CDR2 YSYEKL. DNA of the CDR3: TGCGCCAGCAGCCCAACCCCCTTTTTGGCGGGGGGGCTAAAGACAGATACGCAGTATTTT. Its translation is CASSPTPFLAGGLKTDTQYF.

CDR3 sequence: CASTPALPPYTGELFF. CDR3 bases: TGCGCCAGCACCCCCGCGTTACCACCCTACACCGGGGAGCTGTTTTTT. The gene calls are TRBV4-1 and TRBJ2-2; D is uncertain. The germline V gene has CDR1 MGHRA and CDR2 YSYEKL. The CDR3 sequence is 16 residues long. V lost 7 bases to trimming and J lost 3 bases, with 18 bases between them.

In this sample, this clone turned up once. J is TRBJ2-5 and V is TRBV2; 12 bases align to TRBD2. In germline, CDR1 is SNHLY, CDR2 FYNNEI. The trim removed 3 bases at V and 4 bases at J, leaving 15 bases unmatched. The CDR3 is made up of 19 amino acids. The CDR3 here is CASSDGALAGGPWGETQYF. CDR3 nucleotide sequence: TGTGCCAGCAGTGATGGGGCCCTAGCGGGAGGGCCGTGGGGAGAGACCCAGTACTTC.

The CDR3 region is CASSPGQMNTEAFF. CDR3 coding DNA: TGTGCCAGCAGTCCGGGACAGATGAACACTGAAGCTTTCTTT. The rearrangement joins TRBV2 to TRBJ1-1; 7 positions agree with TRBD1. CDR3 length: 14 amino acids. Losses at the gene ends were 5 bases for V and 0 bases for J; bases not matched to a gene: 3. The V gene's germline CDR1 is SNHLY and CDR2 FYNNEI.

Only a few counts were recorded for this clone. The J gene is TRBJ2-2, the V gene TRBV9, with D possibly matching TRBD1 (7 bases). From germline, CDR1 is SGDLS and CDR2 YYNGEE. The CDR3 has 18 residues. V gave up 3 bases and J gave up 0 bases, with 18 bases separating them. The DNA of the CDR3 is TGTGCCAGCAGCGCGGCCCGGGCGGGACAGCCGAACACCGGGGAGCTGTTTTTT. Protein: CASSAARAGQPNTGELFF.

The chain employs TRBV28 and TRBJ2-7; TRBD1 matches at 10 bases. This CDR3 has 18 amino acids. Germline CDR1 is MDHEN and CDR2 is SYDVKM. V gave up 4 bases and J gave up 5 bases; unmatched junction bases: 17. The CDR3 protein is CASSSLNSLDRGRNEQYF. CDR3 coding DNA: TGTGCCAGCAGTTCCCTTAATTCCCTAGACAGGGGGCGTAACGAGCAGTACTTC.

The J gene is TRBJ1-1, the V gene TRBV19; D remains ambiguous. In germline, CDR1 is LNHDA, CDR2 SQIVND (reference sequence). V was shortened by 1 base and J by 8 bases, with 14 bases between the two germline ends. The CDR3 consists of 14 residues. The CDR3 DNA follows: TGTGCCAGTAGTATAGCCTTTCCCGGGATCGAAGCTTTCTTT. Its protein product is CASSIAFPGIEAFF.